What follows describes a single TCR beta chain. The CDR3 loop spans 14 amino acids. From germline, CDR1 is SEHNR and CDR2 FQNEAQ (reference sequence). V shed 5 bases and J shed 1 base, with 11 bases lying between them. This specimen comes from a study of Graves' ophthalmopathy and Graves' hyperthyroidism. Disease in donors with ophthalmopathy had moderate-to-severe activity, CAS ≥3, NOSPECS ≥4 and under 3 months' duration. As diagnostic evidence, clinical symptoms, serum thyroxine, TRAb, thyroid ultrasound and orbital computed tomography were relied upon. The TCR beta CDR3 regions underwent amplification from RNA transcripts. Scientists carried out first-round RT-PCR using HTBI primers and then a second-round multiplex PCR. TCRdb recomputed calls from the multiplex PCR reads with MiXCR, one row per CDR3 protein. The table lists more than 550,000 distinct CDR3 sequences, roughly 41% of them singletons, with around 3% in the top ten.

The V call is TRBV7-9, the J call TRBJ1-1; D possibly corresponds to TRBD1 (5 bases). Specimen: peripheral blood. This receptor was obtained from an adult man with Graves' ophthalmopathy. The CDR3 bases are TGTGCCAGCAGCACGAAGGGGACGAACACTGAAGCTTTCTTT. The encoded protein is CASSTKGTNTEAFF.